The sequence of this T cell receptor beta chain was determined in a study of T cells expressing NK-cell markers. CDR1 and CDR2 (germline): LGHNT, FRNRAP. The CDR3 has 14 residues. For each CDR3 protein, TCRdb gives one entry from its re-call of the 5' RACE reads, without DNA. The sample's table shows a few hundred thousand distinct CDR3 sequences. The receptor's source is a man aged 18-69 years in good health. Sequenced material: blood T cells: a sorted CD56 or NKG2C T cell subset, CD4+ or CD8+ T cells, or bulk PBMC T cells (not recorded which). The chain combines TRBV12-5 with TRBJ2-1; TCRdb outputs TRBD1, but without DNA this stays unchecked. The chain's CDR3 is CASGPGRSYGEQFF.